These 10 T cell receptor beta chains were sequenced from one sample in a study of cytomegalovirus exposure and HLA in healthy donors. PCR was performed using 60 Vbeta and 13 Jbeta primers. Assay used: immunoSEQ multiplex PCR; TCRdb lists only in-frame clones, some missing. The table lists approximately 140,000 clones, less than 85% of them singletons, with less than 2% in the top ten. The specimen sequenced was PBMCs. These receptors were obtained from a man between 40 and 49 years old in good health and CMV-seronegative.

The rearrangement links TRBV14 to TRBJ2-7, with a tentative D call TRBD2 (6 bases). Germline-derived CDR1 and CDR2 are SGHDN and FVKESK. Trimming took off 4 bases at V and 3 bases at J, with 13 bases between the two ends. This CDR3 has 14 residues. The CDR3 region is CASSPMGLNYEQYF. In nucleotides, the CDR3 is TGTGCCAGCAGCCCCATGGGACTGAACTACGAGCAGTACTTC.

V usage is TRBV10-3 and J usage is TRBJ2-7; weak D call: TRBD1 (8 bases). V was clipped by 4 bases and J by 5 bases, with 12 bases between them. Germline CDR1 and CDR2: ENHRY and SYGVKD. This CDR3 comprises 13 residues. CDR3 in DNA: TGTGCCATCAGTGGGACAGGGAGGGACGAGCAGTACTTC. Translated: CAISGTGRDEQYF.

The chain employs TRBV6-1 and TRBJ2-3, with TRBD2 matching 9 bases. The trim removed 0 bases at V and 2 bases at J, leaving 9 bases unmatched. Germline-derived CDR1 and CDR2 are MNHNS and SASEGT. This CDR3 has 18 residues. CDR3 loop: CASSEAGAGGLTTDTQYF. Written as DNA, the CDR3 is TGTGCCAGCAGTGAAGCGGGAGCGGGGGGTTTGACCACAGATACGCAGTATTTT.

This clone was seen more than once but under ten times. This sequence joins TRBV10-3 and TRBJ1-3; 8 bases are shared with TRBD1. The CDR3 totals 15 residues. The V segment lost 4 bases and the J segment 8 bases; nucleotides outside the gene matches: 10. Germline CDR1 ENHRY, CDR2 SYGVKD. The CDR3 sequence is CAISARTGMGDTIYF. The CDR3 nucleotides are TGTGCCATCAGTGCCCGGACAGGGATGGGGGACACCATATATTTT.

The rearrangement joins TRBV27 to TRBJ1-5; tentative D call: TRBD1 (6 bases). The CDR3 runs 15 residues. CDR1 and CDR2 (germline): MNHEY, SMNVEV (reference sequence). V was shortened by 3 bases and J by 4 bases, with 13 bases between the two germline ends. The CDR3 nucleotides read TGTGCCAGCAGTTTCAGTTCAGGGGTTAATCAGCCCCAGCATTTT. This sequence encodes CASSFSSGVNQPQHF.

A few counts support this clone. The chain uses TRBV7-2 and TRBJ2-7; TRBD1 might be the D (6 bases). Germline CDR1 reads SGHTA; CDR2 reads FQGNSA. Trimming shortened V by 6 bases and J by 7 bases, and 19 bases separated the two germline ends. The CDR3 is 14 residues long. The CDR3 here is CASRDATGIREQYF. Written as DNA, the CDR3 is TGTGCCAGCAGAGACGCAACAGGGATTCGGGAGCAGTACTTC.

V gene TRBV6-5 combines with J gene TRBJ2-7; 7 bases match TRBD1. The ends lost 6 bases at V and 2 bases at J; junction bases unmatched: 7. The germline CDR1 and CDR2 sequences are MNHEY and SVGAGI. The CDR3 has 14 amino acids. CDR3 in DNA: TGTGCCAGCAGCCCCGGACAGGTAACCTACGAGCAGTACTTC. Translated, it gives CASSPGQVTYEQYF.

DNA of the CDR3: TGCGCCAGCAGCTTGGATGGTAGCGGGGGCGGCACGCAGTATTTT. Its translation is CASSLDGSGGGTQYF. The rearrangement joins TRBV5-1 to TRBJ2-3, with 9 positions matching TRBD2. This CDR3 spans 15 amino acids. CDR1 and CDR2 (germline): SGHRS, YFSETQ. Trimming cost V 0 bases and J 9 bases; bases outside gene matches: 8. The complete variable domain, with remaining parts taken from reference TRBV5-1 and TRBJ2-3, reads KAGVTQTPRYLIKTRGQQVTLSCSPISGHRSVSWYQQTPGQGLQFLFEYFSETQRNKGNFPGRFSGRQFSNSRSEMNVSTLELGDSALYLCASSLDGSGGGTQYFGPGTRLTVL.

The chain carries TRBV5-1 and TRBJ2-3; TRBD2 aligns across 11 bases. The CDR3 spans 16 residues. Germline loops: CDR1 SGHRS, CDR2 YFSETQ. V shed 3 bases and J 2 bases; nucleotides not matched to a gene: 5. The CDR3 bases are TGCGCCAGCAGCTGGGGACTAGCGGAGGCCACAGATACGCAGTATTTT. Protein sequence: CASSWGLAEATDTQYF. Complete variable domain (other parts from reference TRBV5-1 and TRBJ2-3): KAGVTQTPRYLIKTRGQQVTLSCSPISGHRSVSWYQQTPGQGLQFLFEYFSETQRNKGNFPGRFSGRQFSNSRSEMNVSTLELGDSALYLCASSWGLAEATDTQYFGPGTRLTVL.

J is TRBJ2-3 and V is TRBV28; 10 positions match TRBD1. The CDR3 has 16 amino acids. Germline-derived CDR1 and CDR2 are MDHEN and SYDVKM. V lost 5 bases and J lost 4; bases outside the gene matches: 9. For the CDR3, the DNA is TGTGCCAGCAGTACCCCGGGACAGGGGACGCCAGATACGCAGTATTTT. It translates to CASSTPGQGTPDTQYF. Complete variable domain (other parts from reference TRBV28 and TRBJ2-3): DVKVTQSSRYLVKRTGEKVFLECVQDMDHENMFWYRQDPGLGLRLIYFSYDVKMKEKGDIPEGYSVSREKKERFSLILESASTNQTSMYLCASSTPGQGTPDTQYFGPGTRLTVL.